This T cell receptor beta chain was retrieved from a study of blood T cell repertoires in COVID-19. Background on the study: Acute and convalescent COVID-19 specimens originated in the United States, Italy and Spain. PBMCs, B-cell-depleted T cells, or T cells provided the cDNA or gDNA that made up the material.

The CDR3 contains 16 residues. The V end lost 8 bases, the J end lost 5 bases, and 22 bases lay between the germline ends. CDR1 is SNHLY and CDR2 is FYNNEI in the germline V gene. Authors' data handling: From reference gene primer amplification, estimates of nucleated cell counts were derived. Generated by immunoSEQ multiplex PCR, the TCRdb table keeps only in-frame clones and is missing some. The V and J calls and clone size were taken over from that table, and D and trimming were inferred from the DNA. The sample lists roughly 110,000 clones; 70% to 90% were seen once. This sequence joins TRBV2 and TRBJ2-1; perhaps TRBD2 as D (5 bases). This clonotype was sampled from a man aged 50 to 59 with active or convalescent COVID-19. What was sequenced was peripheral blood. In DNA form, the CDR3 reads TGTGCCAGCGGGCTTAGCGTAGGGAGACCTAACAATGAGCAGTTCTTC. Amino acids: CASGLSVGRPNNEQFF.